Presented here are 9 T cell receptor beta chains from one specimen sequenced in a study of shared clonotypes between healthy human individuals. Clones were sequenced by immunoSEQ multiplex PCR, and TCRdb holds only the in-frame ones, with some missing. Of 2.5 million or so clones detected, around nine tenths appear once; the ten largest clones hold over 0.12%. Specimen: naive CD4+ T cells sorted from blood. Specified subset: CD45RA+ positively selected. Source of these receptors: a man younger than 35 in good health.

The chain couples TRBV7-2 to TRBJ1-2; D may be TRBD1 (5 bases). Germline V gene sequence: CDR1 SGHTA, CDR2 FQGNSA. V was cut by 5 bases and J by 4 bases, with 17 bases left in between. This CDR3 is 15 amino acids long. The CDR3 bases are TGTGCCAGCAGCCTTGTTGCGACAGTCCCCTATGGCTACACCTTC. This translates into CASSLVATVPYGYTF.

In nucleotides, the CDR3 is TGTGCCAGCAGCTTAGACAGAGTTGCCGGGGAGCTGTTTTTT. Its protein is CASSLDRVAGELFF. This chain connects TRBV7-6 to TRBJ2-2; D remains ambiguous. The CDR3 has 14 residues. The ends were cut back, 1 base at V and 6 bases at J, with 9 bases in the middle. Germline V gives CDR1 SGHVS, CDR2 FNYEAQ.

This chain connects TRBV4-1 to TRBJ2-5, with 9 nucleotides matching TRBD2. The CDR3 contains 15 residues. V was clipped by 1 base and J by 2 bases; unmatched bases: 2. Germline values: CDR1 MGHRA, CDR2 YSYEKL. The CDR3 loop reads CASSQGGREQETQYF. The DNA for the CDR3 is TGCGCCAGCAGCCAAGGCGGGAGGGAGCAAGAGACCCAGTACTTC.

This sequence joins TRBV5-6 and TRBJ1-6, with TRBD1 matching 7 bases. The V gene end was trimmed by 1 base and the J gene end by 4 bases; junction bases not matched to a gene: 8. CDR1 is SGHDT and CDR2 is YYEEEE in the germline V gene. The CDR3 is 17 residues long. The CDR3 bases are TGTGCCAGCAGCTTGACCCCCCCGACAGGGTATAATTCACCCCTCCACTTT. Protein: CASSLTPPTGYNSPLHF.

This clone has only one observation. Distinct nucleotide sequences in the sample also encode this CDR3. The V gene is TRBV18, the J gene TRBJ2-7; a possible D gene is TRBD2 (5 bases). This CDR3 spans 14 amino acids. V dropped 0 bases and J dropped 2 bases, with 8 bases sitting between them. Germline V gives CDR1 KGHSH, CDR2 LQKENI. In nucleotides, the CDR3 is TGTGCCAGCTCACCACCATCCGGGGCCTACGAGCAGTACTTC. This encodes CASSPPSGAYEQYF.

The V gene is TRBV6-5, the J gene TRBJ1-2, with TRBD1 matching over 8 bases. The CDR3 extends over 15 amino acids. CDR1 and CDR2 from the germline V gene are MNHEY and SVGAGI. Germline trimming cut 0 bases from V and 4 bases from J; bases unmatched to any gene: 4. CDR3 protein: CASSYSSQGAYGYTF. The CDR3, as DNA: TGTGCCAGCAGTTACTCGTCGCAGGGGGCCTATGGCTACACCTTC.

The chain uses TRBV4-3 and TRBJ2-7; possible D gene TRBD2, 6 bases. V dropped 5 bases and J dropped 2 bases, with 16 bases sitting between them. The germline V gene encodes CDR1 LGHNA and CDR2 YSLEER. This CDR3 region has 15 residues. CDR3 loop: CASSWGRQATYEQYF. DNA of the CDR3: TGCGCCAGCAGCTGGGGGAGGCAGGCGACCTACGAGCAGTACTTC.

Worth noting for this clone: The same CDR3 also results from other DNA sequences found in this sample. The V call is TRBV30, the J call TRBJ1-1; weak D call: TRBD1 (5 bases). The CDR3 runs 13 residues. The ends were cut back, 5 bases at V and 0 bases at J, with 10 bases in the middle. Looked up from germline, CDR1 is GTSNPN and CDR2 is SVGIG (reference sequence). The CDR3 loop reads CAWDGGMNTEAFF. The CDR3, as DNA: TGTGCCTGGGACGGGGGAATGAACACTGAAGCTTTCTTT.

This sequence joins TRBV5-1 and TRBJ1-6, with D hard to call. Germline CDR1 reads SGHRS; CDR2 reads YFSETQ. The CDR3 contains 13 residues. Trimming removed 0 bases from V and 9 bases from J, with 7 bases in between. This CDR3 reads CASSLERLSPLHF. The CDR3 nucleotides are TGCGCCAGCAGCTTGGAACGGCTTTCACCCCTCCACTTT.